This TCR beta chain was captured by sequencing in a study of beta chain features in type 1 diabetes. Across the study: Patient and healthy donor groups were alike in age, gender and cell yields.

Study-level results: Patients' naive, central memory and Treg TCRB repertoires seemed closer to one another than those of healthy donors. Across all four CD4+ subsets, people with type 1 diabetes showed modestly shorter TCRB CDR3s.

With regard to this clone: Its antigen is still unknown.

Reverse transcribing all isolated RNA meant expressed TCRB transcripts were sequenced. Libraries were prepared by immunoSEQ multiplex PCR; TCRdb keeps only in-frame clonotypes and omits some of them. The table lists 400,000 or so clones, 10% to 15% of them singletons, with about 0.01% in the top ten. With V trimmed by 1 base and J by 1 base, 2 bases remained unmatched. This CDR3 region has 16 residues. From germline, CDR1 is KGHSH and CDR2 LQKENI. Sorting with CD45RO/CCR7/CD25/CD127/CD95/CD27 yielded naive, central memory, regulatory and stem-like memory CD4+ cells. Sequences were obtained from naive CD4+ T cells from blood. This TCR was sampled from a woman under 30 with type 1 diabetes. This sequence joins TRBV18 and TRBJ2-5; 11 bases align to TRBD2. CDR3 residues: CASSPLAGGPQETQYF. CDR3 DNA: TGTGCCAGCTCACCACTAGCGGGAGGGCCCCAAGAGACCCAGTACTTC.